This section outlines one T cell receptor beta chain sequence together with its context. The antigen remains undetermined. The CDR3 spans 13 residues. V shed 8 bases and J shed 6 bases, with 19 bases lying between them. Germline V gene sequence: CDR1 SQVTM, CDR2 ANQGSEA. The sample originates from a study of long-term antiretroviral therapy in people with HIV. Study observations and caveats: When set beside controls, HIV repertoires had CDR3 length ranges that were narrower.

The run of the v3.0 immunoSEQ assay was at survey level. Data came from immunoSEQ multiplex PCR; TCRdb stores just in-frame clones and leaves some out. The sample lists some 20,000 clones, over 60% occurring once. The chain joins TRBV29-1 to TRBJ1-1, with D maybe TRBD1 (6 bases). The sample in question was unsorted PBMCs, obtained 2.9 years after starting antiretroviral therapy. This sequence was found in a woman aged 25-40 years with HIV. CDR3 protein: CSLRQVDSSEAFF. The CDR3 bases are TGCAGCCTAAGACAGGTTGATAGCTCTGAAGCTTTCTTT.